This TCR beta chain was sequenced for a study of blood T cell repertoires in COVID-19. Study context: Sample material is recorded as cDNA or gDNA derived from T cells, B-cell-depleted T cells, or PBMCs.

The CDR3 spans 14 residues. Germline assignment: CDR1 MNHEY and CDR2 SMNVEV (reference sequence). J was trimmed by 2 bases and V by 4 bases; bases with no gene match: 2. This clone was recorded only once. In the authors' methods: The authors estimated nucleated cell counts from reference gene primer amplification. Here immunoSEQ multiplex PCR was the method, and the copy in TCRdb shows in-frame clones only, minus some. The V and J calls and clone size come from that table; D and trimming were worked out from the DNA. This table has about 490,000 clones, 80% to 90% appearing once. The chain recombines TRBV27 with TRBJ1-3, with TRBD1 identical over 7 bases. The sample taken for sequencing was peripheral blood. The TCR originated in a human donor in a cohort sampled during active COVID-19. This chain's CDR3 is CASSSGTAGNTIYF. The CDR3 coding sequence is TGTGCCAGCAGTTCCGGGACAGCTGGAAACACCATATATTTT.